Below, 24 T cell receptor beta chains from the same sample are listed, as sequenced in a study of human T cells and chemical hapten exposure. TCRdb passed the RACE reads through MiXCR, listing each CDR3 protein once. The top ten hold 2.5% to 3% of the sample, which has 300,000 to 450,000 distinct CDR3 sequences, 5.1% seen once. Time point denoted: pre-sensitization, week 0. The treatment: therapeutic diphenylcyclopropenone sensitization with weekly scalp DPC. Source: whole blood, taken in connection with sensitization to the hapten diphenylcyclopropenone (DPC). All receptors derive from a woman aged 45-65 years with alopecia areata. Some clones in this sample may be carry-over from other donors' samples.

This clonotype was detected many times. The chain recombines TRBV28 with TRBJ1-4, with D perhaps TRBD1 (6 bases). This CDR3 spans 15 amino acids. Trimming took 5 bases from V and 8 from J, leaving 18 bases between them. CDR1 and CDR2 from the germline V gene are MDHEN and SYDVKM. CDR3 amino acids: CASSPGGPWDEKLFF. The CDR3 DNA follows: TGTGCCAGCAGTCCCGGGGGGCCGTGGGACGAAAAACTGTTTTTT.

This chain uses TRBV29-1 with TRBJ1-5; D might be TRBD1 (5 bases). The length of the CDR3 is 13 residues. Germline lookup yields CDR1 SQVTM and CDR2 ANQGSEA. Trimming pared 2 bases from V and 6 bases from J, leaving 11 bases between. CDR3: CSVESARGQPQHF. The CDR3 DNA reads as TGCAGCGTTGAAAGCGCGAGGGGTCAGCCCCAGCATTTT.

This clonotype was observed a few times. This chain uses TRBV7-2 with TRBJ2-7; TRBD1 agrees at 7 bases. Germline lookup yields CDR1 SGHTA and CDR2 FQGNSA. The trim removed 2 bases at V and 3 bases at J, leaving 4 bases unmatched. The CDR3 is 14 residues long. The CDR3 DNA reads TGTGCCAGCAGCTTAAGGGACAGCAACTACGAGCAGTACTTC. Translated, it gives CASSLRDSNYEQYF.

This clonotype was recorded a few times. The chain employs TRBV19 and TRBJ2-1, with 9 bases identical to TRBD2. CDR3 length: 17 residues. J gave up 0 bases and V 0 bases, and 3 bases lay outside the gene matches. Germline assignment: CDR1 LNHDA and CDR2 SQIVND (reference sequence). The CDR3 DNA reads TGTGCCAGTAGTATAGATGGGACTAGCTCCTCCTACAATGAGCAGTTCTTC. Amino acid sequence: CASSIDGTSSSYNEQFF.

This clonotype was detected ten times or more. The CDR3 sequence: CASTNRLTSGSQETQYF. CDR3 coding DNA: TGTGCCAGCACCAACCGTCTGACTAGCGGGTCACAAGAGACCCAGTACTTC. V usage is TRBV7-2 and J usage is TRBJ2-5, with 10 bases aligning to TRBD2. With V trimmed by 7 bases and J by 2 bases, 13 bases remained unmatched. The CDR3 contains 17 residues. Germline lookup yields CDR1 SGHTA and CDR2 FQGNSA. The whole variable domain, remainder taken from reference TRBV7-2 and TRBJ2-5, is GAGVSQSPSNKVTEKGKDVELRCDPISGHTALYWYRQSLGQGLEFLIYFQGNSAPDKSGLPSDRFSAERTGGSVSTLTIQRTQQEDSAVYLCASTNRLTSGSQETQYFGPGTRLLVL.

This clonotype was counted many times. The rearrangement links TRBV7-2 to TRBJ2-3, with D hard to call. From germline, CDR1 is SGHTA and CDR2 FQGNSA. The CDR3 has 16 residues. The V end lost 0 bases, the J end lost 0 bases, and 10 bases lay between the germline ends. The CDR3, as DNA: TGTGCCAGCAGCTTAGCGGTGGGGTTTAGCACAGATACGCAGTATTTT. Translation gives CASSLAVGFSTDTQYF.

The rearrangement uses TRBV5-1 and TRBJ1-3, with 7 positions matching TRBD1. Germline trimming cut 3 bases from V and 4 bases from J; bases unmatched to any gene: 7. This CDR3 contains 15 residues. Germline values: CDR1 SGHRS, CDR2 YFSETQ. As DNA, the CDR3 is TGCGCCAGCAGCTCGGAGACAGGGATCGGAAACACCATATATTTT. This codes for CASSSETGIGNTIYF.

This clonotype was found many times. This rearrangement joins TRBV3-1 to TRBJ1-5; D not resolved. Trimming pared 1 base from V and 2 bases from J, leaving 9 bases between. The CDR3 length is 15 residues. Germline V gene data show CDR1 as LGHDT and CDR2 as YNNKEL (reference sequence). The CDR3 is CASSQGFEGNQPQHF. The CDR3 DNA reads as TGTGCCAGCAGCCAAGGGTTTGAGGGCAATCAGCCCCAGCATTTT.

This clonotype was counted at least ten times. This chain uses TRBV7-6 with TRBJ1-6; no clear D gene. Germline CDR1 reads SGHVS; CDR2 reads FNYEAQ. The CDR3 is 17 amino acids. Trimming removed 0 bases at V and 6 bases at J, with 15 bases between. The CDR3 sequence: CASSLAGYGNSNSPLHF. CDR3 coding DNA: TGTGCCAGCAGCTTAGCGGGATACGGGAATTCTAATTCACCCCTCCACTTT.

The gene calls are TRBV20-1 and TRBJ2-5; D is undetermined. The V end was cut by 6 bases, the J end by 5 bases, with 10 bases between. The CDR3 has 11 amino acids. CDR1 is DFQATT, CDR2 SNEGSKA, per germline (reference sequence). CDR3 in amino acids: CSALIPETQYF. Here the CDR3 DNA reads TGCAGTGCCTTAATTCCGGAGACCCAGTACTTC.

The table lists this clonotype with many counts. This chain connects TRBV29-1 to TRBJ2-7, with 10 bases aligning to TRBD1. The germline V gene has CDR1 SQVTM and CDR2 ANQGSEA. The length of the CDR3 is 13 residues. The V gene end was trimmed by 4 bases and the J gene end by 7 bases; junction bases not matched to a gene: 7. CDR3 residues: CSVGRQGAKEQYF. The CDR3 region has the DNA TGCAGCGTTGGGAGACAGGGGGCCAAGGAGCAGTACTTC.

In this sample, this clonotype turned up many times. This chain links TRBV10-3 with TRBJ1-1; no clear D. This CDR3 has 11 residues. Germline CDR1 is ENHRY and CDR2 is SYGVKD. V shed 10 bases and J shed 2 bases, with 8 bases lying between them. The CDR3 sequence: CATATNTEAFF. The CDR3 DNA reads TGTGCCACCGCAACTAACACTGAAGCTTTCTTT.

This clonotype was found a few times. The chain carries TRBV28 and TRBJ2-7; D might be TRBD1 (5 bases). The CDR3 has 12 amino acids. Germline loops: CDR1 MDHEN, CDR2 SYDVKM. Trimming took off 6 bases at V and 6 bases at J, with 12 bases between the two ends. The CDR3 protein is CASSYGQGEQYF. The DNA for the CDR3 is TGTGCCAGCAGCTATGGACAAGGCGAGCAGTACTTC.

In its sample, this clonotype was seen a few times. The V call is TRBV6-6, the J call TRBJ2-1, with D maybe TRBD1 (6 bases). The CDR3 has 12 amino acids. Between the trimmed V and J ends, which lost 10 bases and 9 bases, there was a span of 16 bases. Germline lookup yields CDR1 MNHNY and CDR2 SVGAGI (reference sequence). CDR3: CATQQGSSEQFF. The CDR3 DNA reads TGTGCCACCCAACAGGGTTCCAGTGAGCAGTTCTTC.

This clonotype was observed at least ten times. This chain connects TRBV5-1 to TRBJ2-3; D unclear. This CDR3 is 12 amino acids long. CDR1 and CDR2 (germline): SGHRS, YFSETQ. Trimming stripped 2 bases from V and 6 bases from J, with 7 bases between. CDR3 DNA: TGCGCCAGCAGCTTAGTCTTGGATACGCAGTATTTT. This codes for CASSLVLDTQYF.

In this sample, this clonotype turned up many times. The J gene is TRBJ2-1, the V gene TRBV7-8; D perhaps matches TRBD2 (6 bases). Trimming removed 1 base at V and 3 bases at J, with 13 bases between. Germline V lookup: CDR1 SGHVS, CDR2 FQNEAQ. The CDR3 spans 16 residues. The CDR3 spells CASSLEARGLYNEQFF. CDR3 nucleotides: TGTGCCAGCAGCTTAGAGGCGCGGGGCCTCTACAATGAGCAGTTCTTC.

This clonotype occurred a few times. The chain combines TRBV10-2 with TRBJ1-3; D unresolved. The CDR3 is 17 amino acids. The V gene's germline CDR1 is WSHSY and CDR2 SAAADI. V lost 1 base, J lost 0 bases, and 13 bases lay in between. The CDR3 coding sequence is TGCGCCAGCAGTGAGTATCAGGTTCCCGGCTCTGGAAACACCATATATTTT. It codes for CASSEYQVPGSGNTIYF.

This clonotype came up a few times. The chain combines TRBV14 with TRBJ1-1, with D perhaps TRBD1 (6 bases). Trimming pared 5 bases from V and 2 bases from J, leaving 9 bases between. Germline V gene lookup returns CDR1 SGHDN and CDR2 FVKESK. The CDR3 runs to 13 residues. This CDR3 reads CASSNRVNTEAFF. CDR3 sequence (DNA): TGTGCCAGCAGCAACAGGGTCAACACTGAAGCTTTCTTT.

This clonotype has ten or more counts. This chain links TRBV7-8 with TRBJ2-3; D is undetermined. V dropped 5 bases and J dropped 5 bases, with 8 bases sitting between them. Germline lookup yields CDR1 SGHVS and CDR2 FQNEAQ. This CDR3 comprises 12 residues. CDR3 coding DNA: TGTGCCAGCAGCGAACGACAAGATACGCAGTATTTT. It translates to CASSERQDTQYF.

This clonotype was detected many times. This rearrangement joins TRBV9 to TRBJ1-5; the D gene is possibly TRBD1 (6 bases). The CDR3 is 15 residues long. Germline V lookup: CDR1 SGDLS, CDR2 YYNGEE. V dropped 0 bases and J dropped 4 bases, with 11 bases sitting between them. The CDR3 here is CASSVGWGQNQPQHF. The CDR3 bases are TGTGCCAGCAGCGTAGGTTGGGGGCAAAATCAGCCCCAGCATTTT.

V is TRBV12-3 or TRBV12-4 and J is TRBJ1-1; D is unresolved. V was pared by 1 base and J by 1 base, with 10 bases between. CDR3 length equals 15 residues. As DNA, the CDR3 is TGTGCCAGCAGTTTAGGAGGTGGAAGGAACACTGAAGCTTTCTTT. Residues: CASSLGGGRNTEAFF.

The sample holds many counts of this clonotype. The genes are TRBV10-3 and TRBJ2-1; D assignment may be TRBD1 or TRBD2 (5 bases each). Trimming took 3 bases from V and 7 from J, leaving 13 bases between them. The CDR3 totals 14 residues. Germline CDR1 reads ENHRY; CDR2 reads SYGVKD. CDR3 DNA sequence: TGTGCCATCAGTGAAGTTTTCAGGGAGAATGAGCAGTTCTTC. Its protein is CAISEVFRENEQFF.

Many counts were recorded for this clonotype. V usage is TRBV6-2 or TRBV6-3 and J usage is TRBJ1-6; D remains unclear. Per the germline V gene, CDR1 is MNHEY and CDR2 is SVGEGT. This CDR3 comprises 15 residues. V lost 0 bases and J 8 bases, leaving 11 bases between the germline ends. CDR3 sequence: CASSYSDGIHSPLHF. The CDR3 nucleotides read TGTGCCAGCAGTTACTCAGACGGCATACATTCACCCCTCCACTTT.

This clonotype occurred a few times. This chain connects TRBV6-1 to TRBJ2-1; no reliable D call. Germline V gene data show CDR1 as MNHNS and CDR2 as SASEGT. Trimming stripped 2 bases from V and 0 bases from J, with 20 bases between. CDR3 size: 19 residues. CDR3 amino acids: CASSEPSKAHPLSYNEQFF. The CDR3, as DNA: TGTGCCAGCAGTGAACCTTCCAAGGCCCACCCCCTCTCCTACAATGAGCAGTTCTTC.